This TCR beta chain stems from a study of shared clonotypes between healthy human individuals. Study results and caveats: The naive CD4 repertoires of several donors were compared, and 5% to 6.5% of clonotypes were shared. Rarefaction indicated that sorted-subset sequencing remained incomplete although depth was large.

CDR3 length equals 14 residues. From germline, CDR1 is MNHEY and CDR2 SMNVEV (reference sequence). V shed 5 bases and J shed 5 bases, with 15 bases lying between them. It was CD45RO-negative cells, positively selected for CCR7, that made up naive CD8 cells, with terminally differentiated effector memory CD45RA+ cells excluded. A word on this clone: Antigen unknown. Other DNA variants within this sample encode the same CDR3.

Produced via immunoSEQ multiplex PCR; TCRdb's table is partial and in-frame only. The sample has approximately 1.9 million clones, around 93% seen once. The specimen was naive CD8+ T cells from PBMCs. The clonotype was recovered from a man aged 18 to 29 in good health. Some clones in this sample may be carry-over from other donors' samples. The gene calls are TRBV27 and TRBJ1-1; D possibly corresponds to TRBD1 (6 bases). CDR3 sequence reads: CASSLQGVRTEAFF. Written as DNA, the CDR3 is TGTGCCAGCAGTCTACAGGGAGTACGGACTGAAGCTTTCTTT.